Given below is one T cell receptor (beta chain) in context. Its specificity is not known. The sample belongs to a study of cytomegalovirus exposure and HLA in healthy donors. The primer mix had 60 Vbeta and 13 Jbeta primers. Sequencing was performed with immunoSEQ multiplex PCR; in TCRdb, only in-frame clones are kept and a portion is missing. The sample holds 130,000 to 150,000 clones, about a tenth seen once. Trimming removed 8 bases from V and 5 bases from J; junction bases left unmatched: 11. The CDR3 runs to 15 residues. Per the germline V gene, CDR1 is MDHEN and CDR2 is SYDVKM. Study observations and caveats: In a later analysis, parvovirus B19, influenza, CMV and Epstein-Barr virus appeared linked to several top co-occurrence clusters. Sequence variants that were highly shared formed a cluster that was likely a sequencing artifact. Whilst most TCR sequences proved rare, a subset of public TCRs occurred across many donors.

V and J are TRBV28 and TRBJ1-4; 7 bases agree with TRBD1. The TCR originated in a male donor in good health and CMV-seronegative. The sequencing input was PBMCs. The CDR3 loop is CASGRTGLVNEKLFF. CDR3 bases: TGTGCCAGCGGACGGACAGGATTGGTAAATGAAAAACTGTTTTTT.